Listed here are 6 T cell receptor beta chains from one sample, sequenced in a study of spatial heterogeneity in lung cancer. TCRdb reprocessed the 5' RACE reads with MiXCR, giving one entry per CDR3 protein. The table has 39,000 or so distinct CDR3 sequences, about 11% seen once. Time point reported: blood at routine non-recurrence follow-up after resection. Sequencing was performed on PBMCs, taken at follow-up. The receptors derive from a female donor with early-stage non-small cell lung cancer.

This clonotype was seen only a few times. The chain carries TRBV30 and TRBJ2-1; D not resolved. The CDR3 runs 15 residues. The ends were cut back, 2 bases at V and 3 bases at J, with 14 bases in the middle. CDR1 is GTSNPN and CDR2 is SVGIG in the germline V gene (reference sequence). CDR3 bases: TGTGCCTGGAGTAATGGATTCTCGGGCTACAATGAGCAGTTCTTC. Translation: CAWSNGFSGYNEQFF.

This clonotype was seen ten or more times. The chain couples TRBV6-2 or TRBV6-3 to TRBJ2-1, with 8 bases identical to TRBD2. The V gene end was trimmed by 10 bases and the J gene end by 6 bases; junction bases not matched to a gene: 14. Germline values: CDR1 MNHEY, CDR2 SVGEGT. This CDR3 comprises 15 residues. The CDR3 DNA follows: TGTGCCATCCACCGGCCTGGGACTAGTCGCAATGAGCAGTTCTTC. Translating gives CAIHRPGTSRNEQFF.

The sample holds many counts of this clonotype. The rearrangement uses TRBV16 and TRBJ2-5, with 8 bases aligning to TRBD1. Germline lookup yields CDR1 KGHSY and CDR2 FQNENV. The trim removed 1 base at V and 2 bases at J, leaving 6 bases unmatched. This CDR3 has 16 residues. The CDR3 coding sequence is TGTGCCAGCAGCCAATTAAGGGACAGGCATCAAGAGACCCAGTACTTC. Its translation: CASSQLRDRHQETQYF.

This clonotype was seen repeatedly, ten times or more. CDR3 nucleotides: TGTGCCAGCAGTCATCCGACACGGGACAGGGTGAACACCGGGGAGCTGTTTTTT. Its protein is CASSHPTRDRVNTGELFF. The rearrangement uses TRBV7-8 and TRBJ2-2; 9 nucleotides line up with TRBD1. Trimming removed 6 bases from V and 1 base from J; junction bases left unmatched: 12. Germline CDR1 and CDR2: SGHVS and FQNEAQ. The CDR3 is made up of 18 amino acids. Looking up the rest from reference TRBV7-8 and TRBJ2-2 gives the full variable domain: GAGVSQSPRYKVAKRGQDVALRCDPISGHVSLFWYQQALGQGPEFLTYFQNEAQLDKSGLPSDRFFAERPEGSVSTLKIQRTQQEDSAVYLCASSHPTRDRVNTGELFFGEGSRLTVL.

This clonotype has more than one count but fewer than ten. The gene calls are TRBV7-2 and TRBJ1-4; D unclear. Germline loops: CDR1 SGHTA, CDR2 FQGNSA. V was shortened by 5 bases and J by 8 bases, with 6 bases between the two germline ends. The CDR3 is 11 residues long. The CDR3 region is CASSREEKLFF. The CDR3 nucleotides are TGTGCCAGCAGCCGGGAGGAAAAACTGTTTTTT.

The table lists this clonotype with many counts. The chain is built from TRBV29-1 and TRBJ2-3; D might be TRBD1 (6 bases). The germline V and J ends were trimmed by 4 bases and 0 bases, with 20 bases remaining between them. The CDR3 runs 17 residues. From germline, CDR1 is SQVTM and CDR2 ANQGSEA. The CDR3 nucleotides read TGCAGCGTTGTCCCAATCGACAGGTTTCCTAGCACAGATACGCAGTATTTT. It codes for CSVVPIDRFPSTDTQYF.